This T cell receptor beta chain was sequenced for a study of cytomegalovirus exposure and HLA in healthy donors. Study-wide context: From 190 million or so T cells, an earlier analysis saw 120 million or so unique TCR beta sequences. Study conclusions and caveats: It was only CMV serostatus that was available as immune exposure information.

The PCR employed 60 Vbeta primers together with 13 Jbeta primers. Repertoires were generated with immunoSEQ multiplex PCR, while TCRdb's copy carries only in-frame clones and drops some. The sample shows 14,000 or so clones, about 64% of them seen only once. Germline V gene data show CDR1 as MNHNS and CDR2 as SASEGT. Trimming cost V 6 bases and J 3 bases, with 3 bases left between them. CDR3 size: 11 residues. At collection, donors were nominally healthy, but unrecorded immune exposures were probable. This clone is medium-sized. Its antigen is not known. This clonotype was obtained from a woman between 50 and 59 years old in good health and CMV-seropositive. The sample consisted of PBMCs. The gene calls are TRBV6-1 and TRBJ1-5; D gene unclear. The CDR3: CASRHNQPQHF. CDR3 sequence (DNA): TGTGCCAGCAGACACAATCAGCCCCAGCATTTT.